The 3 T cell receptor beta chains below were found in one sample sequenced in a study of tumor and adjacent non-tumor tissue in lung cancer. The library came from three nested PCR rounds adapted from ARM-PCR protocols. TCRdb passed the multiplex PCR reads through MiXCR, listing each CDR3 protein once. The table has 65,000 to 70,000 distinct CDR3 sequences, 60% seen once. This sample's RNA came from whole unsorted tissue. The sequenced sample consisted of lung tumor tissue. The receptors originated from a man aged 50 or older with non-small cell lung cancer.

Comments on this clonotype: Germline is not matched at one junction end, which may reflect a read error. The V gene is TRBV11-2, the J gene TRBJ1-1; 7 positions agree with TRBD1. This CDR3 comprises 12 residues. Per germline, CDR1 SGHAT and CDR2 FQNNGV. CDR3: CASSSDRVEAFF. In nucleotides, the CDR3 is TGTGCCAGCAGCTCAGACAGGGTTGAAGCCTTCTTT.

The rearrangement links TRBV6-5 to TRBJ1-5; perhaps TRBD1 as D (5 bases). This CDR3 comprises 14 residues. V was shortened by 4 bases and J by 2 bases, with 9 bases between the two germline ends. Germline-derived CDR1 and CDR2 are MNHEY and SVGAGI. CDR3 nucleotide sequence: TGTGCCAGCAGTTCGAGCAGGGGCAATCAGCCCCAGCATTTT. It encodes CASSSSRGNQPQHF.

The rearrangement uses TRBV5-1 and TRBJ2-2, with D maybe TRBD2 (5 bases). Germline V lookup: CDR1 SGHRS, CDR2 YFSETQ. V lost 5 bases and J 5 bases, leaving 13 bases between the germline ends. The CDR3 sequence is 14 residues long. CDR3 sequence (DNA): TGCGCCAGCAGGAGCGGACGGAGTACCGGGGAGCTGTTTTTT. It codes for CASRSGRSTGELFF.